Presented here are 29 T cell receptor beta chains from one specimen sequenced in a study of blood T cell repertoires in COVID-19. Clones were read by immunoSEQ multiplex PCR, and TCRdb kept only the in-frame ones, dropping some. The sample holds over 90,000 clones, around 87% seen once. Sequenced: peripheral blood. The receptors come from a human donor in a cohort sampled during active COVID-19.

The rearrangement uses TRBV20-1 and TRBJ2-5, with TRBD2 identical over 8 bases. V lost 3 bases, J lost 3 bases, and 15 bases stayed unmatched. In germline, CDR1 is DFQATT, CDR2 SNEGSKA (reference sequence). The CDR3 covers 17 residues. CDR3 protein: CSASRRAGVDLKETQYF. The CDR3 nucleotides are TGCAGTGCTAGTCGGCGAGCGGGGGTAGATCTAAAAGAGACCCAGTACTTC.

The chain couples TRBV30 to TRBJ2-7; D uncertain. Looked up from germline, CDR1 is GTSNPN and CDR2 is SVGIG (reference sequence). The V end lost 8 bases, the J end lost 6 bases, and 23 bases lay between the germline ends. This CDR3 spans 14 amino acids. In nucleotides, the CDR3 is TGTGCCCGCAAAGCCCTCACGCCCGGCGGCGAGCAGTACTTC. This codes for CARKALTPGGEQYF.

The chain uses TRBV15 and TRBJ2-7, with TRBD2 matching over 11 bases. CDR3 size: 15 residues. The germline V gene encodes CDR1 LNHNV and CDR2 YYDKDF (reference sequence). V shed 0 bases, J shed 6 bases, and the junction held 4 bases outside the gene matches. The CDR3 bases are TGTGCCACCAGCAGAGATAAACTAGCGGGGGCCGAGCAGTACTTC. Translation: CATSRDKLAGAEQYF.

The rearrangement joins TRBV4-3 to TRBJ1-1; tentative D call: TRBD1 (5 bases). Germline CDR1 reads LGHNA; CDR2 reads YSLEER. The CDR3 consists of 15 residues. Between the trimmed V and J ends, which lost 0 bases and 0 bases, there was a span of 8 bases. CDR3 nucleotides: TGCGCCAGCAGCCAAGAGGAGGGGCTGAACACTGAAGCTTTCTTT. Translating gives CASSQEEGLNTEAFF.

This chain uses TRBV6-5 with TRBJ1-1; 12 nucleotides line up with TRBD1. Germline V gene lookup returns CDR1 MNHEY and CDR2 SVGAGI. The CDR3 totals 16 residues. The trim removed 4 bases at V and 4 bases at J, leaving 7 bases unmatched. CDR3 sequence: CASSLGTGGVGTEAFF. In DNA form, the CDR3 reads TGTGCCAGCAGTTTAGGGACAGGGGGCGTGGGCACTGAAGCTTTCTTT.

The rearrangement uses TRBV28 and TRBJ1-2; no definite D call. This CDR3 is 13 amino acids long. V lost 1 base and J lost 7, with 10 bases in between. Germline V lookup: CDR1 MDHEN, CDR2 SYDVKM. CDR3 bases: TGTGCCAGCAGTTTATCGGCAGGAGGTGGCTACACCTTC. Protein product: CASSLSAGGGYTF.

The chain is built from TRBV27 and TRBJ2-5; the match to TRBD2 covers 9 bases. V lost 1 base to trimming and J lost 1 base; unmatched junction nucleotides: 7. The CDR3 runs to 17 residues. Per germline, CDR1 MNHEY and CDR2 SMNVEV (reference sequence). CDR3 amino acids: CASSLLGAGGSQETQYF. The CDR3 nucleotides read TGTGCCAGCAGTTTATTAGGGGCGGGAGGGTCCCAAGAGACCCAGTACTTC.

This clone showed up just once. J is TRBJ2-5 and V is TRBV7-2, with a weak D call TRBD1 (5 bases). From germline, CDR1 is SGHTA and CDR2 FQGNSA. V was cut by 4 bases and J by 7 bases, with 13 bases left in between. This CDR3 comprises 13 residues. The CDR3 reads CASSSQGLGTQYF. The CDR3 bases are TGTGCCAGCAGCTCGCAGGGTTTAGGGACCCAGTACTTC.

The chain is built from TRBV18 and TRBJ2-1; D is uncertain. V lost 3 bases and J lost 4, with 16 bases in between. CDR3 length equals 16 residues. CDR1 is KGHSH, CDR2 LQKENI, per germline. Here the CDR3 reads CASSPLPTGSYNEQFF. CDR3 nucleotides: TGTGCCAGCTCACCGCTCCCGACGGGTAGTTACAATGAGCAGTTCTTC.

This rearrangement joins TRBV7-9 to TRBJ1-2, with 7 bases aligning to TRBD1. The junction had 1 base not matched to a gene; V was cut back by 4 bases and J by 5 bases. The germline V gene has CDR1 SEHNR and CDR2 FQNEAQ (reference sequence). The CDR3 consists of 12 residues. The CDR3 coding sequence is TGTGCCAGCAGCTCAGGGGGTTATGGCTACACCTTC. As protein: CASSSGGYGYTF.

The V gene is TRBV9, the J gene TRBJ2-7, with TRBD1 identical over 8 bases. CDR3 length: 15 amino acids. Per germline, CDR1 SGDLS and CDR2 YYNGEE. V shed 4 bases, J shed 2 bases, and the junction held 8 bases outside the gene matches. The CDR3 is CASSPRTGIAYEQYF. As DNA, the CDR3 is TGTGCCAGCAGCCCAAGGACAGGGATCGCCTACGAGCAGTACTTC.

The CDR3 DNA is TGTGCCACCTCGAGAGAGACAGGGGAGGATGAGCAGTTCTTC. It is translated as CATSRETGEDEQFF. The chain has TRBV6-4 and TRBJ2-1; 8 nucleotides match TRBD1. J gave up 8 bases and V 10 bases, and 13 bases lay outside the gene matches. The CDR3 is 14 amino acids. CDR1 is MRHNA, CDR2 SNTAGT, per germline.

The V and J genes are TRBV4-3 and TRBJ2-4, with D uncertain. Germline CDR1 LGHNA, CDR2 YSLEER. V lost 0 bases and J lost 4, with 10 bases in between. The CDR3 runs to 15 residues. CDR3 DNA sequence: TGCGCCAGCAGCCAAGAGGGTGACACGAAAAACATTCAGTACTTC. This sequence encodes CASSQEGDTKNIQYF.

The V call is TRBV28, the J call TRBJ1-2; perhaps TRBD1 as D (6 bases). Germline V gene data show CDR1 as MDHEN and CDR2 as SYDVKM. V lost 2 bases and J 4 bases, leaving 11 bases between the germline ends. The CDR3 is made up of 14 amino acids. For the CDR3, the DNA is TGTGCCAGCAGTTTAAGGGGGTTCATCTATGGCTACACCTTC. It translates to CASSLRGFIYGYTF.

V gene TRBV5-1 combines with J gene TRBJ2-1; TRBD1 matches 8 bases. This CDR3 is 16 amino acids long. The trim removed 4 bases at V and 4 bases at J, leaving 10 bases unmatched. Germline CDR1 SGHRS, CDR2 YFSETQ. DNA of the CDR3: TGCGCCAGCAGCCCGACTGGACAGGGTCGGTACAATGAGCAGTTCTTC. Translated, it gives CASSPTGQGRYNEQFF. The whole variable domain, remainder taken from reference TRBV5-1 and TRBJ2-1, is KAGVTQTPRYLIKTRGQQVTLSCSPISGHRSVSWYQQTPGQGLQFLFEYFSETQRNKGNFPGRFSGRQFSNSRSEMNVSTLELGDSALYLCASSPTGQGRYNEQFFGPGTRLTVL.

The genes are TRBV7-9 and TRBJ2-6, with D hard to call. Germline loops: CDR1 SEHNR, CDR2 FQNEAQ (reference sequence). The CDR3 extends over 13 amino acids. V lost 1 base to trimming and J lost 11 bases, with 9 bases between them. CDR3 DNA: TGTGCCAGCAGCTTAGTCCTCGGAGACGTCCTGACTTTC. This translates into CASSLVLGDVLTF. The complete variable domain, with remaining parts taken from reference TRBV7-9 and TRBJ2-6, reads DTGVSQNPRHKITKRGQNVTFRCDPISEHNRLYWYRQTLGQGPEFLTYFQNEAQLEKSRLLSDRFSAERPKGSFSTLEIQRTEQGDSAMYLCASSLVLGDVLTFGAGSRLTVL.

This clone was counted a few times. This CDR3 is CASSRGITEAFF. The CDR3 DNA reads TGTGCCAGCAGCCGAGGGATCACTGAAGCTTTCTTT. The chain joins TRBV3-1 (or the pseudogene TRBV3-2) to TRBJ1-1; D unresolved. Trimming took 4 bases from V and 4 from J, leaving 7 bases between them. The CDR3 is made up of 12 amino acids. CDR1 and CDR2 (germline): LGHDT, YNNKEL (reference sequence).

This clone was seen once. The V and J genes are TRBV5-1 and TRBJ2-7, with a weak D call TRBD2 (7 bases). This CDR3 is 14 amino acids long. V was trimmed by 4 bases and J by 7 bases, leaving 18 bases between them. Germline-derived CDR1 and CDR2 are SGHRS and YFSETQ. The CDR3 protein is CASSPGGGHREQYF. The CDR3 DNA follows: TGCGCCAGCAGCCCCGGCGGGGGCCATAGGGAGCAGTACTTC.

This chain joins TRBV7-2 and TRBJ2-7; no clear D. V lost 4 bases to trimming and J lost 2 bases, with 6 bases between them. CDR3 length: 12 residues. Per the germline V gene, CDR1 is SGHTA and CDR2 is FQGNSA. CDR3 sequence: CASSSDPYEQYF. In DNA, the CDR3 is TGTGCCAGCAGCTCAGATCCCTACGAGCAGTACTTC.

The chain recombines TRBV7-9 with TRBJ2-3; D is undetermined. Trimming shortened V by 4 bases and J by 5 bases, and 7 bases separated the two germline ends. Germline V gene sequence: CDR1 SEHNR, CDR2 FQNEAQ (reference sequence). This CDR3 is built from 12 residues. This chain's CDR3 is CASSSSVDTQYF. CDR3 nucleotide sequence: TGTGCCAGCAGCTCCTCGGTAGATACGCAGTATTTT.

This clone came up a few times. The chain couples TRBV30 to TRBJ2-7; D is uncertain. V was clipped by 2 bases and J by 0 bases, with 5 bases between them. The germline V gene has CDR1 GTSNPN and CDR2 SVGIG (reference sequence). The CDR3 totals 12 residues. CDR3 region: CAWSRSSYEQYF. CDR3 in DNA: TGTGCCTGGAGTCGGTCCTCCTACGAGCAGTACTTC.

The rearrangement links TRBV27 to TRBJ2-5, with 7 bases lining up with TRBD1. Germline V gives CDR1 MNHEY, CDR2 SMNVEV (reference sequence). V shed 6 bases, J shed 2 bases, and the junction held 6 bases outside the gene matches. This CDR3 is 14 amino acids long. The CDR3 is CASSLTGAQETQYF. CDR3 sequence (DNA): TGTGCCAGCAGCCTCACAGGGGCGCAAGAGACCCAGTACTTC.

This chain uses TRBV6-5 with TRBJ1-2; 7 nucleotides align to TRBD1. Germline V gene sequence: CDR1 MNHEY, CDR2 SVGAGI. This CDR3 has 15 residues. V dropped 6 bases and J dropped 4; count of bases not matched to a gene: 11. The CDR3 reads CASRTGRISIYGYTF. The CDR3 coding sequence is TGTGCCAGCAGGACAGGGCGGATTTCGATCTATGGCTACACCTTC.

This clone is a singleton in its sample. V gene TRBV5-1 combines with J gene TRBJ2-2, with 9 bases that match TRBD1. Losses at the gene ends were 4 bases for V and 5 bases for J; bases not matched to a gene: 12. The CDR3 is made up of 17 amino acids. Germline CDR1 SGHRS, CDR2 YFSETQ. As DNA, the CDR3 is TGCGCCAGCAGCCCAAGTCGAGGGACAGGGATTACCGGGGAGCTGTTTTTT. It encodes CASSPSRGTGITGELFF.

V usage is TRBV7-9 and J usage is TRBJ1-1; D call uncertain. CDR1 is SEHNR and CDR2 is FQNEAQ in the germline V gene (reference sequence). The CDR3 has 13 amino acids. V was pared by 5 bases and J by 6 bases, with 13 bases between. The CDR3 DNA reads TGTGCCAGCAGCCCCCGTGTAGTGGCTGAAGCTTTCTTT. Amino acids: CASSPRVVAEAFF.

This chain links TRBV6-4 with TRBJ2-6; D is perhaps TRBD1 (5 bases). This CDR3 is 16 amino acids long. Germline V gene data show CDR1 as MRHNA and CDR2 as SNTAGT. V dropped 5 bases and J dropped 0 bases, with 11 bases sitting between them. The DNA for the CDR3 is TGTGCCAGCAGTCAGGACACCAGCTCTGGGGCCAACGTCCTGACTTTC. Translating gives CASSQDTSSGANVLTF.

This chain joins TRBV19 and TRBJ2-7; tentative D call: TRBD1 (6 bases). CDR1 LNHDA and CDR2 SQIVND come from the germline V gene (reference sequence). The V gene lost 6 bases and the J gene lost 5 bases, with 14 bases spanning the gap. CDR3 length: 13 residues. CDR3 amino acids: CASREQGRDEQYF. The CDR3 DNA sequence: TGTGCCAGTAGGGAACAGGGTAGGGACGAGCAGTACTTC.

This chain links TRBV5-1 with TRBJ2-2, with D possibly TRBD1 on 6 matching bases. Germline CDR1 is SGHRS and CDR2 is YFSETQ. V was trimmed by 0 bases and J by 3 bases, leaving 12 bases between them. The CDR3 is 16 amino acids. The CDR3 sequence: CASSLDLGADTGELFF. CDR3 bases: TGCGCCAGCAGCTTGGATCTGGGGGCAGACACCGGGGAGCTGTTTTTT. Combining the CDR3 with reference TRBV5-1 and TRBJ2-2 gives the whole variable domain KAGVTQTPRYLIKTRGQQVTLSCSPISGHRSVSWYQQTPGQGLQFLFEYFSETQRNKGNFPGRFSGRQFSNSRSEMNVSTLELGDSALYLCASSLDLGADTGELFFGEGSRLTVL.

The chain recombines TRBV27 with TRBJ2-1, with D unresolved. V dropped 7 bases and J dropped 3 bases, with 10 bases sitting between them. The CDR3 spans 13 residues. Germline assignment: CDR1 MNHEY and CDR2 SMNVEV (reference sequence). The CDR3 DNA sequence: TGTGCCAGCATGCGGCCGGACTACAATGAGCAGTTCTTC. It specifies CASMRPDYNEQFF.